A selection of T cell receptor beta chains follows, all from one sample in a study of CD8 T cells in ankylosing spondylitis. TCRdb reprocessed the 5' RACE reads with MiXCR, giving one entry per CDR3 protein. Among 350,000 or so distinct CDR3 sequences listed, under 14% were seen once. The sequenced sample consisted of blood, either unsorted or a sorted T cell fraction (not recorded which). The receptors were sampled from a female donor with ankylosing spondylitis or in good health (not recorded which). Both conserved end residues are part of each CDR3. D genes are given only for firm matches. Clone size is stated in some rows and not others, as once, few, many or a class when expanded.

j_gene: TRBJ2-7
abundance: many
d_gene: TRBD1
v_gene: TRBV9
CDR3aa: CASSVGIPGQSSYEQYF
CDR3nt: TGTGCCAGCAGCGTAGGGATCCCGGGACAGAGCTCCTACGAGCAGTACTTC

j_gene: TRBJ2-7
abundance: many
d_gene: TRBD1
v_gene: TRBV6-1
CDR3aa: CASRRQGQTYEQYF
CDR3nt: TGTGCCAGCAGAAGACAGGGTCAGACCTACGAGCAGTACTTC

j_gene: TRBJ2-2
abundance: .
d_gene: .
v_gene: TRBV18
CDR3aa: CASSRNRQITGELFF
CDR3nt: TGTGCCAGCTCCCGAAACAGGCAGATCACCGGGGAGCTGTTTTTT

j_gene: TRBJ1-1
abundance: .
d_gene: .
v_gene: TRBV30
CDR3aa: CASKQGSNTEAFF
CDR3nt: TGTGCCTCCAAACAGGGTTCGAACACTGAAGCTTTCTTT

j_gene: TRBJ2-1
abundance: many
d_gene: .
v_gene: TRBV20-1
CDR3aa: CSARDRLVYNEQFF
CDR3nt: TGCAGTGCTAGAGACCGACTAGTTTACAATGAGCAGTTCTTC

j_gene: TRBJ2-2
abundance: many
d_gene: TRBD2
v_gene: TRBV20-1
CDR3aa: CSASPGLAGGHGELFF
CDR3nt: TGCAGTGCTAGCCCCGGACTAGCGGGAGGGCACGGGGAGCTGTTTTTT

j_gene: TRBJ2-1
abundance: few
d_gene: TRBD2
v_gene: TRBV20-1
CDR3aa: CCARLRAGGPSYNEQFF
CDR3nt: TGCTGTGCTAGACTAAGGGCGGGAGGTCCGTCCTACAATGAGCAGTTCTTC

j_gene: TRBJ1-2
abundance: many
d_gene: .
v_gene: TRBV12-3/TRBV12-4
CDR3aa: CASSLAVVGGYTF
CDR3nt: TGTGCCAGCAGTTTGGCTGTAGTGGGGGGCTACACCTTC

j_gene: TRBJ2-3
abundance: few
d_gene: .
v_gene: TRBV20-1
CDR3aa: CSAIPGEGGDTQYF
CDR3nt: TGCAGTGCGATTCCAGGGGAAGGCGGAGATACGCAGTATTTT

j_gene: TRBJ1-5
abundance: many
d_gene: .
v_gene: TRBV15
CDR3aa: CATSRDTQPNQPQHF
CDR3nt: TGTGCCACCAGCAGAGATACGCAGCCTAATCAGCCCCAGCATTTT

j_gene: TRBJ1-1
abundance: .
d_gene: TRBD1
v_gene: TRBV5-1
CDR3aa: CASSAGQGNSEAFF
CDR3nt: TGCGCCAGCAGCGCGGGACAGGGGAACTCTGAAGCTTTCTTC

j_gene: TRBJ1-5
abundance: many
d_gene: TRBD1
v_gene: TRBV20-1
CDR3aa: CSARDGSPRGGLGQPQHF
CDR3nt: TGCAGTGCTAGAGATGGCTCGCCCAGGGGGGGGCTCGGTCAGCCCCAGCATTTT

j_gene: TRBJ1-5
abundance: many
d_gene: .
v_gene: TRBV29-1
CDR3aa: CSVLVQAPNQPQHF
CDR3nt: TGCAGCGTGTTGGTACAGGCACCAAATCAGCCCCAGCATTTT

j_gene: TRBJ2-2
abundance: .
d_gene: TRBD2
v_gene: TRBV7-2
CDR3aa: CASRSLAGGTGELFF
CDR3nt: TGTGCCAGCAGATCCCTAGCGGGAGGGACCGGGGAGCTGTTTTTT

j_gene: TRBJ2-5
abundance: .
d_gene: .
v_gene: TRBV7-3
CDR3aa: CASSLGGQETQHF
CDR3nt: TGTGCCAGCAGCCTCGGCGGTCAAGAGACCCAGCACTTC

j_gene: TRBJ2-3
abundance: many
d_gene: TRBD2
v_gene: TRBV20-1
CDR3aa: CSASWYPSGKADTQYF
CDR3nt: TGCAGTGCTAGCTGGTATCCTAGCGGGAAGGCAGATACGCAGTATTTT

j_gene: TRBJ2-1
abundance: many
d_gene: .
v_gene: TRBV20-1
CDR3aa: CSARDLGTHYNEQFF
CDR3nt: TGCAGTGCTAGAGATCTAGGGACTCATTACAATGAGCAGTTCTTC

j_gene: TRBJ2-3
abundance: few
d_gene: .
v_gene: TRBV10-3
CDR3aa: CAISEPSGIENTQYF
CDR3nt: TGTGCCATCAGTGAGCCTTCTGGCATCGAGAATACGCAGTATTTT

j_gene: TRBJ1-5
abundance: .
d_gene: .
v_gene: TRBV2
CDR3aa: CASSGNVNGGAHNQPQHF
CDR3nt: TGTGCCAGCAGTGGCAATGTCAATGGGGGTGCCCACAATCAGCCCCAGCATTTT

j_gene: TRBJ1-1
abundance: few
d_gene: .
v_gene: TRBV29-1
CDR3aa: CSVGSNVNTEAFF
CDR3nt: TGCAGCGTTGGCAGTAACGTGAACACTGAAGCTTTCTTT

j_gene: TRBJ1-2
abundance: many
d_gene: TRBD1
v_gene: TRBV20-1
CDR3aa: CSATQGTNYGYTF
CDR3nt: TGCAGTGCTACACAGGGGACCAACTATGGCTACACCTTC

j_gene: TRBJ2-3
abundance: many
d_gene: .
v_gene: TRBV20-1
CDR3aa: CSAKRFGSTDTQYF
CDR3nt: TGCAGTGCTAAGCGTTTCGGAAGCACAGATACGCAGTATTTT

j_gene: TRBJ2-1
abundance: many
d_gene: TRBD1
v_gene: TRBV12-3/TRBV12-4
CDR3aa: CASSLTGATEQFF
CDR3nt: TGTGCCAGCAGTTTAACAGGGGCGACTGAGCAGTTCTTC

j_gene: TRBJ1-1
abundance: many
d_gene: .
v_gene: TRBV7-9
CDR3aa: CASSPTGTPNTEAFF
CDR3nt: TGTGCCAGCAGCCCGACCGGGACGCCAAACACTGAAGCTTTCTTT

j_gene: TRBJ2-2
abundance: many
d_gene: TRBD2
v_gene: TRBV20-1
CDR3aa: CSARDLLAGGITGELFF
CDR3nt: TGCAGTGCTAGAGATCTACTAGCGGGGGGGATCACCGGGGAGCTGTTTTTT

j_gene: TRBJ2-3
abundance: .
d_gene: TRBD2
v_gene: TRBV5-1
CDR3aa: CASRSGQGGIDTQYF
CDR3nt: TGCGCCAGCAGGAGCGGTCAGGGAGGGATAGATACGCAGTATTTT

j_gene: TRBJ2-1
abundance: .
d_gene: .
v_gene: TRBV5-6
CDR3aa: CASSLRLALRNEQFF
CDR3nt: TGTGCCAGCAGCTTACGTCTAGCCCTGCGCAATGAGCAGTTCTTC

j_gene: TRBJ1-2
abundance: many
d_gene: TRBD1
v_gene: TRBV9
CDR3aa: CASSPWTGASYGYTF
CDR3nt: TGTGCCAGCAGCCCCTGGACAGGGGCATCCTATGGCTACACCTTC

j_gene: TRBJ2-1
abundance: many
d_gene: TRBD2
v_gene: TRBV28
CDR3aa: CASSLGVSGGIVEQFF
CDR3nt: TGTGCCAGCAGTTTAGGTGTCTCGGGGGGGATTGTCGAGCAGTTCTTC

j_gene: TRBJ1-6
abundance: many
d_gene: .
v_gene: TRBV10-2
CDR3aa: CASGATGGTSPLHF
CDR3nt: TGCGCCAGCGGGGCGACAGGAGGGACTTCACCCCTCCACTTT

j_gene: TRBJ1-4
abundance: many
d_gene: TRBD1
v_gene: TRBV20-1
CDR3aa: CSARATGEFGTNEKLFF
CDR3nt: TGCAGTGCTAGAGCCACAGGGGAATTCGGAACTAATGAAAAACTGTTTTTT

j_gene: TRBJ1-6
abundance: once
d_gene: .
v_gene: TRBV12-3/TRBV12-4
CDR3aa: CASSPAGEGYSPLHF
CDR3nt: TGTGCCAGCAGCCCCGCAGGGGAAGGCTATTCACCCCTCCACTTT

j_gene: TRBJ2-3
abundance: many
d_gene: .
v_gene: TRBV28
CDR3aa: CASSFWGSTDTQYF
CDR3nt: TGTGCCAGCAGTTTCTGGGGTAGCACAGATACGCAGTATTTT

j_gene: TRBJ2-7
abundance: few
d_gene: TRBD2
v_gene: TRBV30
CDR3aa: CAWNLAGGSYEQYF
CDR3nt: TGTGCCTGGAACCTAGCGGGGGGTTCCTACGAGCAGTACTTC

j_gene: TRBJ1-4
abundance: many
d_gene: .
v_gene: TRBV12-3/TRBV12-4
CDR3aa: CASSLSGGRYQLFF
CDR3nt: TGTGCCAGCAGTTTATCTGGCGGAAGATATCAACTGTTTTTT

j_gene: TRBJ2-2
abundance: many
d_gene: .
v_gene: TRBV12-3/TRBV12-4
CDR3aa: CASSLRPLPNTGELFF
CDR3nt: TGTGCCAGCAGTTTAAGACCCCTACCGAACACCGGGGAGCTGTTTTTT

j_gene: TRBJ1-2
abundance: many
d_gene: TRBD1
v_gene: TRBV5-1
CDR3aa: CASSATGAHRSAYGYTF
CDR3nt: TGCGCCAGCAGCGCGACAGGGGCCCATCGTTCGGCGTATGGCTACACCTTC